The 28 T cell receptor beta chains in this list originate from one sample, sequenced in a study of blood T cell repertoires in COVID-19 (dated by TCRdb to about 2020). The protocol used for the library was the immunoSEQ multiplex PCR assay. Here the immuneACCESS table is served through TCRdb, limited to in-frame sequences with V and J called. Missing clones are a known gap in these copies; in checked studies unresolved V genes cover under half, and the rest lacks a known reason. For this sample there are about 190,000 clones; around 86% appear just once. The leading ten clones occupy around 7% of the sample. The sequencing sample was made of peripheral blood. The receptors come from a man aged 40-50 years with acute or convalescent COVID-19.

The chain is built from TRBV28 and TRBJ1-4; 7 bases are a match to TRBD1. With V trimmed by 3 bases and J by 8 bases, 6 bases remained unmatched. CDR3 length: 14 residues. From germline, CDR1 is MDHEN and CDR2 SYDVKM. DNA for the CDR3: TGTGCCAGCAGTTTTTCAGGGGGAAGAGAAAAACTGTTTTTT. Translating it yields CASSFSGGREKLFF.

The V gene is TRBV12-3 or TRBV12-4, the J gene TRBJ1-2, with unresolved D. The CDR3 runs to 13 residues. V lost 5 bases and J 8 bases, leaving 15 bases between the germline ends. CDR3 in amino acids: CASSLASPGGYTF. The DNA of the CDR3 is TGTGCCAGCAGTCTCGCCTCTCCCGGGGGCTACACCTTC.

The DNA for the CDR3 is TGTGCCAGCAGTTATGGGGCTCCGAGGGAGCAGTTCTTC. This sequence encodes CASSYGAPREQFF. J is TRBJ2-1 and V is TRBV6-2 or TRBV6-3, with a possible D match to TRBD1 (5 bases). The CDR3 contains 13 residues. Germline values: CDR1 MNHEY, CDR2 SVGEGT. The ends were cut back, 3 bases at V and 10 bases at J, with 13 bases in the middle.

The chain combines TRBV5-1 with TRBJ1-6, with D maybe TRBD1 (5 bases). Germline loops: CDR1 SGHRS, CDR2 YFSETQ. V was trimmed by 2 bases and J by 9 bases, leaving 15 bases between them. The CDR3 extends over 15 amino acids. In DNA form, the CDR3 reads TGCGCCAGCAGCTTTGTGGGGCGCGATGCTTCACCCCTCCACTTT. This translates into CASSFVGRDASPLHF.

The rearrangement links TRBV14 to TRBJ2-3; weak D call: TRBD2 (6 bases). The V gene's germline CDR1 is SGHDN and CDR2 FVKESK. Trimming shortened V by 5 bases and J by 0 bases, and 15 bases separated the two germline ends. The CDR3 consists of 16 residues. CDR3 loop: CASSARRGVSTDTQYF. The CDR3 DNA is TGTGCCAGCAGCGCCAGGCGGGGTGTAAGCACAGATACGCAGTATTTT.

The chain employs TRBV5-4 and TRBJ2-1; maybe TRBD2 (5 bases). The germline CDR1 and CDR2 sequences are SGHNT and YYREEE (reference sequence). V gave up 2 bases and J gave up 0 bases, with 9 bases separating them. This CDR3 is built from 15 residues. The CDR3 DNA is TGTGCCAGCAGCTTACTTGGGAGCTCCTACAATGAGCAGTTCTTC. Amino acids: CASSLLGSSYNEQFF. Combining the CDR3 with reference TRBV5-4 and TRBJ2-1 gives the whole variable domain ETGVTQSPTHLIKTRGQQVTLRCSSQSGHNTVSWYQQALGQGPQFIFQYYREEENGRGNFPPRFSGLQFPNYSSELNVNALELDDSALYLCASSLLGSSYNEQFFGPGTRLTVL.

The chain is built from TRBV28 and TRBJ1-1; D possibly corresponds to TRBD1 (6 bases). This CDR3 contains 14 residues. V lost 6 bases and J 8 bases, leaving 19 bases between the germline ends. The germline V gene has CDR1 MDHEN and CDR2 SYDVKM. CDR3 residues: CASRTADSFPEAFF. CDR3 nucleotide sequence: TGTGCCAGCAGGACCGCGGACAGTTTTCCCGAAGCTTTCTTT.

The V call is TRBV27, the J call TRBJ1-2; TRBD1 matches at 7 bases. The CDR3 runs to 14 residues. The V gene's germline CDR1 is MNHEY and CDR2 SMNVEV (reference sequence). The V and J ends lost 4 bases and 8 bases, in that order; junction bases with no gene match: 10. CDR3 amino acids: CASSSTITGAGYTF. CDR3 coding DNA: TGTGCCAGCAGTTCAACTATCACAGGGGCGGGCTACACCTTC.

The genes are TRBV7-2 and TRBJ1-1; D may be TRBD1 (5 bases). The CDR3 is 14 residues long. Trimming left V 5 bases short and J 3 bases short, with 13 bases between. In germline, CDR1 is SGHTA, CDR2 FQGNSA. In DNA form, the CDR3 reads TGTGCCAGCAGCCTCCGAGCGGGGGACACTGAAGCTTTCTTT. Translated: CASSLRAGDTEAFF.

The rearrangement joins TRBV9 to TRBJ1-2, with 7 bases aligning to TRBD1. CDR1 and CDR2 from the germline V gene are SGDLS and YYNGEE. This CDR3 has 13 residues. V trimming: 7 bases; J trimming: 5 bases; junction bases outside the gene matches: 8. The DNA for the CDR3 is TGTGCCAGCGTCACGGAGGGGGCATATGGCTACACCTTC. Translation: CASVTEGAYGYTF.

The gene calls are TRBV11-2 and TRBJ1-4, with D perhaps matching TRBD1 (5 bases). The germline CDR1 and CDR2 sequences are SGHAT and FQNNGV. The CDR3 runs to 14 residues. V gave up 1 base and J gave up 11 bases, with 14 bases separating them. The CDR3 DNA reads as TGTGCCAGCAGCTTAGGACGGGCGGGGGGGAAACTGTTTTTT. This translates into CASSLGRAGGKLFF.

CDR3 protein: CASSFEDSGNTIYF. The CDR3 DNA reads TGTGCCAGCAGCTTCGAGGACAGCGGAAACACCATATATTTT. The chain combines TRBV11-2 with TRBJ1-3, with D possibly being TRBD1 (6 bases). This CDR3 is 14 amino acids long. Trimming cost V 3 bases and J 4 bases, with 10 bases left between them. Per the germline V gene, CDR1 is SGHAT and CDR2 is FQNNGV.

The chain is built from TRBV18 and TRBJ2-7; 8 bases line up with TRBD1. The J segment lost 5 bases and the V segment lost 2 bases, leaving 11 bases of the junction unmatched. CDR3 length: 16 residues. Germline lookup yields CDR1 KGHSH and CDR2 LQKENI. CDR3 in DNA: TGTGCCAGCTCACCATCTTCCCCCGGGACAGGCGACGAGCAGTACTTC. Translated, it gives CASSPSSPGTGDEQYF. Full variable domain (remainder filled in from reference TRBV18 and TRBJ2-7): NAGVMQNPRHLVRRRGQEARLRCSPMKGHSHVYWYRQLPEEGLKFMVYLQKENIIDESGMPKERFSAEFPKEGPSILRIQQVVRGDSAAYFCASSPSSPGTGDEQYFGPGTRLTVT.

The gene calls are TRBV7-9 and TRBJ2-1; D perhaps matches TRBD1 (6 bases). Germline values: CDR1 SEHNR, CDR2 FQNEAQ (reference sequence). This CDR3 has 17 residues. V lost 5 bases and J 7 bases, leaving 24 bases between the germline ends. CDR3 sequence: CASSPPTGTPSWNEQFF. In nucleotides, the CDR3 is TGTGCCAGCAGCCCTCCGACAGGCACCCCATCTTGGAATGAGCAGTTCTTC.

The V and J genes are TRBV5-1 and TRBJ1-1; 8 bases match TRBD1. Germline V gene lookup returns CDR1 SGHRS and CDR2 YFSETQ. The CDR3 totals 14 residues. After removal of 3 bases from V and 4 bases from J, the junction contained 5 bases not matched to a gene. Written as DNA, the CDR3 is TGCGCCAGCAGCTCCCAGGGGGCTGGCACTGAAGCTTTCTTT. Translation gives CASSSQGAGTEAFF.

The rearrangement uses TRBV19 and TRBJ2-5, with TRBD1 identical over 8 bases. Trimming at V came to 2 bases and at J to 5 bases, leaving 4 bases not matched to a gene. From germline, CDR1 is LNHDA and CDR2 SQIVND (reference sequence). The CDR3 is made up of 14 amino acids. The DNA for the CDR3 is TGTGCCAGTAGTATATGGGGGGACAGGGAGACCCAGTACTTC. Protein: CASSIWGDRETQYF. The whole variable domain, remainder taken from reference TRBV19 and TRBJ2-5, is DGGITQSPKYLFRKEGQNVTLSCEQNLNHDAMYWYRQDPGQGLRLIYYSQIVNDFQKGDIAEGYSVSREKKESFPLTVTSAQKNPTAFYLCASSIWGDRETQYFGPGTRLLVL.

The V gene is TRBV4-2, the J gene TRBJ1-3; TRBD1 is a possible D gene (5 bases). V lost 5 bases and J lost 4, with 12 bases in between. Per the germline V gene, CDR1 is LGHNA and CDR2 is YNFKEQ. The length of the CDR3 is 14 residues. The CDR3 nucleotides read TGTGCCAGCAGCGGGGAGGGGCGAGGAAACACCATATATTTT. Its translation: CASSGEGRGNTIYF.

V and J are TRBV7-3 and TRBJ2-2; maybe TRBD1 (6 bases). The CDR3 is made up of 12 amino acids. CDR1 and CDR2 (germline): SGHTA, FQGTGA. Trimming stripped 5 bases from V and 13 bases from J, with 14 bases between. The CDR3 nucleotides read TGTGCCAGCAGCCAAGGCGGCAGGGGGCTGTTTTTT. This gives the protein CASSQGGRGLFF.

The chain couples TRBV24-1 to TRBJ2-3, with TRBD1 identical over 7 bases. Germline V gives CDR1 KGHDR, CDR2 SFDVKD. Trimming took 4 bases from V and 3 from J; bases not matched to a gene: 6. The CDR3 contains 15 residues. CDR3 loop: CATSDQTGETDTQYF. DNA for the CDR3: TGTGCCACCAGTGACCAAACAGGGGAAACAGATACGCAGTATTTT.

This rearrangement joins TRBV28 to TRBJ2-3, with D possibly TRBD1 on 5 matching bases. This CDR3 is built from 15 residues. Germline V gene data show CDR1 as MDHEN and CDR2 as SYDVKM. Trimming removed 6 bases from V and 0 bases from J, with 13 bases in between. The CDR3 sequence is CASRPQEDSTDTQYF. DNA of the CDR3: TGTGCCAGCAGACCACAGGAAGATAGCACAGATACGCAGTATTTT. The variable domain in full, completed from reference TRBV28 and TRBJ2-3, reads DVKVTQSSRYLVKRTGEKVFLECVQDMDHENMFWYRQDPGLGLRLIYFSYDVKMKEKGDIPEGYSVSREKKERFSLILESASTNQTSMYLCASRPQEDSTDTQYFGPGTRLTVL.

The chain combines TRBV7-5 with TRBJ1-5. TRBV7-5 is listed as a pseudogene. CDR3 size: 15 residues. CDR3 sequence reads: CARSFREWENQPQHF. The CDR3 nucleotides read TGTGCCAGAAGCTTTAGGGAATGGGAGAATCAGCCCCAGCATTTT.

The chain carries TRBV7-2 and TRBJ1-5, with 7 bases matching TRBD1. The ends lost 1 base at V and 6 bases at J; junction bases unmatched: 9. CDR3 size: 16 residues. CDR1 is SGHTA, CDR2 FQGNSA, per germline. The chain's CDR3 is CASSLGPRGVVQPQHF. The CDR3 DNA sequence: TGTGCCAGCAGCTTAGGTCCCAGGGGGGTTGTTCAGCCCCAGCATTTT.

This clone was observed a few times. The gene calls are TRBV10-1 and TRBJ1-4; D might be TRBD1 (5 bases). The CDR3 contains 14 residues. Trimming left V 0 bases short and J 8 bases short, with 10 bases between. Looked up from germline, CDR1 is WNHNN and CDR2 is SYGVQD (reference sequence). CDR3 DNA sequence: TGCGCCAGCAGTGAGTCGGGGCAGCCCGAAAAACTGTTTTTT. It translates to CASSESGQPEKLFF.

This clone was seen only once. The chain employs TRBV5-1 and TRBJ1-4; D is ambiguous. Germline-derived CDR1 and CDR2 are SGHRS and YFSETQ. The CDR3 is 12 residues long. With 2 bases removed from V and 8 bases from J, the gap between germline ends came to 7 bases. CDR3 nucleotides: TGCGCCAGCAGCTTCTCACAAGAAAAACTGTTTTTT. It translates to CASSFSQEKLFF. Supplemented by reference TRBV5-1 and TRBJ1-4, the full variable domain reads KAGVTQTPRYLIKTRGQQVTLSCSPISGHRSVSWYQQTPGQGLQFLFEYFSETQRNKGNFPGRFSGRQFSNSRSEMNVSTLELGDSALYLCASSFSQEKLFFGSGTQLSVL.

The chain couples TRBV18 to TRBJ2-5, with D maybe TRBD1 (5 bases). This CDR3 comprises 16 residues. V lost 2 bases, J lost 2 bases, and 15 bases lay in between. Germline CDR1 reads KGHSH; CDR2 reads LQKENI. The chain's CDR3 is CASSPWTSAAQETQYF. The CDR3 DNA is TGTGCCAGCTCACCATGGACATCGGCAGCTCAAGAGACCCAGTACTTC.

The count of this clone is one. The J gene is TRBJ1-1, the V gene TRBV11-1; D remains ambiguous. Germline lookup yields CDR1 SGHAT and CDR2 FQDESV (reference sequence). This CDR3 is 14 amino acids long. The germline V and J ends were trimmed by 2 bases and 7 bases, with 14 bases remaining between them. The DNA of the CDR3 is TGTGCCAGCAGCTTACGGTCGGCAGGACTTGAAGCTTTCTTT. This gives the protein CASSLRSAGLEAFF.

This chain links TRBV2 with TRBJ2-7; 8 bases agree with TRBD2. J was trimmed by 5 bases and V by 5 bases; bases with no gene match: 8. The length of the CDR3 is 14 residues. Germline loops: CDR1 SNHLY, CDR2 FYNNEI. CDR3 nucleotide sequence: TGTGCCAGCAGTCAACGGGGACTAGTTCACGAGCAGTACTTC. Protein sequence: CASSQRGLVHEQYF.

The chain links TRBV6-4 to TRBJ2-6, with 7 bases identical to TRBD1. CDR1 is MRHNA and CDR2 is SNTAGT in the germline V gene. This CDR3 comprises 17 residues. Trimming at V came to 6 bases and at J to 1 base, leaving 9 bases not matched to a gene. The CDR3 nucleotides are TGTGCCAGCAGGAATGACAGGGTTTTTTCTGGGGCCAACGTCCTGACTTTC. It yields the protein CASRNDRVFSGANVLTF.